This TCR beta chain was obtained from a study of identical twins. V shed 0 bases and J 0 bases; nucleotides not matched to a gene: 3. This CDR3 has 16 amino acids. TCRdb re-derived calls from the 5' RACE reads in MiXCR, one entry per CDR3 protein. The sample yields approximately 700,000 distinct CDR3 sequences, roughly 20% seen once. The sample also formed part of further work on T cells expressing NK-cell markers.

The clonotype was recovered from a woman younger than 30 in good health. This chain joins TRBV12-3 or TRBV12-4 and TRBJ2-3, with 7 bases that match TRBD2. The sample comprised PBMCs. As DNA, the CDR3 is TGTGCCAGCAGTTTAGCGGGGGGGACTAGCACAGATACGCAGTATTTT. Translated: CASSLAGGTSTDTQYF.